This TCR beta chain was captured in a study of T cells after somatic rescue of genetic block (dated by TCRdb to about 2020). Looking at the study overall: What the study looked at was long-term robustness, specifically in a T-cell system that came about through somatic rescue of a genetic block in T-cell development.

Reading from cysteine to phenylalanine, the CDR3 counts 12 amino acids. Of all the DNA, just the CDR3 is kept, 36 bases in frame from base 1. The germline V gene yields SGHTA for CDR1 and FQGNSA for CDR2. V is clipped by 3 bases and J by 7 bases, and the sequence between their germline boundaries is 10 bases long. Library preparation used the immunoSEQ multiplex PCR assay. The source is immuneACCESS, and TCRdb retained only in-frame sequences with V and J called. Part of the clones is not carried over; for the studies checked, unresolved V genes explain less than half of this, and the remainder is unexplained. This sample has about 13,000 clones in its table, and around 70% of those were observed once. The top ten clonotypes cover roughly a fifth of the sample. A note on this clone: It lacks a known antigen. Per-nucleotide qualities are absent, and no much larger clonotype sits a single base away.

The source is a boy between 10 and 17 years old. The rearrangement combines TRBV7-2 with TRBJ2-7; the D gene cannot be named for sure. Input material: peripheral blood mononuclear cells (PBMCs). Here the CDR3 is given as CASSLMGREQYF. The DNA is as follows: TGTGCCAGCAGCTTGATGGGAAGAGAGCAGTACTTC.